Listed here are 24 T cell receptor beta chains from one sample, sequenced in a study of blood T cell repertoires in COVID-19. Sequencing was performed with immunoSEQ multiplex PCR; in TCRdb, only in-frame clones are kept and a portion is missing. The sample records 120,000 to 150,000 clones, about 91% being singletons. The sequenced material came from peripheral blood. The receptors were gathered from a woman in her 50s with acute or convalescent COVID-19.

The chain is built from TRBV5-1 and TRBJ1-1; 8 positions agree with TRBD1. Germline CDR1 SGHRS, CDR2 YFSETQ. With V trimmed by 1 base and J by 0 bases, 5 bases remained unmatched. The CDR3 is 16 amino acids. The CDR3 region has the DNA TGCGCCAGCAGCTTGTCCGGACAGGGTTTGAACACTGAAGCTTTCTTT. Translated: CASSLSGQGLNTEAFF.

In DNA, the CDR3 is TGTGCCAGTAGTCTGGGCAGGGATGAAGCTTTCTTT. It translates to CASSLGRDEAFF. V and J are TRBV19 and TRBJ1-1; TRBD1 might be the D (5 bases). The length of the CDR3 is 12 residues. Trimming pared 5 bases from V and 7 bases from J, leaving 11 bases between. Germline CDR1 LNHDA, CDR2 SQIVND (reference sequence).

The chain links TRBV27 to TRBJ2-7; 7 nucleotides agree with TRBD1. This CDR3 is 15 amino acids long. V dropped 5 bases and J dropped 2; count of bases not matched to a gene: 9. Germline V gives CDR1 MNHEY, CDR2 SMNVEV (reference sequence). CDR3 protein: CASSPHRGSPYEQYF. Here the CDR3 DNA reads TGTGCCAGCAGTCCCCACAGGGGTAGCCCCTACGAGCAGTACTTC.

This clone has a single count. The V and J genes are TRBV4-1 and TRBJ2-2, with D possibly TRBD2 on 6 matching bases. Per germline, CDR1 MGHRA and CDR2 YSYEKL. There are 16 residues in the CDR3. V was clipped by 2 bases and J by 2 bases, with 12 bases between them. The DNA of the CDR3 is TGCGCCAGCAGCCAAAAGCGGGCGACTAACACCGGGGAGCTGTTTTTT. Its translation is CASSQKRATNTGELFF.

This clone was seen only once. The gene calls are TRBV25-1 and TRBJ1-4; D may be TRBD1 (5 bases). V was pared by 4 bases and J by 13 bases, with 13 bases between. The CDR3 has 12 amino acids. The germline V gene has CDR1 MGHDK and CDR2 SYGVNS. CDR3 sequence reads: CASSGRGSRLFF. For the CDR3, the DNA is TGTGCCAGCAGTGGGAGGGGTTCGAGACTGTTTTTT.

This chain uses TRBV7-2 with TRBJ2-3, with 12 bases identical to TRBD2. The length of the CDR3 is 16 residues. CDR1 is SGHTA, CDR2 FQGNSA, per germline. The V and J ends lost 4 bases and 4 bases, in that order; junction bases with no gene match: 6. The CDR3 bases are TGTGCCAGCAGCTCCTGGACTAGCGGGGCTTCAGATACGCAGTATTTT. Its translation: CASSSWTSGASDTQYF.

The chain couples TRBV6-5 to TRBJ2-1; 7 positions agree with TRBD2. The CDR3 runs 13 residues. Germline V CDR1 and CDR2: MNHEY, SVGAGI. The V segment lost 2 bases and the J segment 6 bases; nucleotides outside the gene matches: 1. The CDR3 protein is CASSYGGVNEQFF. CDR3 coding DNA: TGTGCCAGCAGTTACGGGGGGGTCAATGAGCAGTTCTTC.

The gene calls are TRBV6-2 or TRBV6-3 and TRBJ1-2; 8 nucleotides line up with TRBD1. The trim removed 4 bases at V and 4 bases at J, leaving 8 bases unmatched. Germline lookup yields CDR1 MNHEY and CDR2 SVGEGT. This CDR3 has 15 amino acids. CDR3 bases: TGTGCCAGCAGTTTCAGAGGGACAGGCAGCTATGGCTACACCTTC. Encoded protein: CASSFRGTGSYGYTF.

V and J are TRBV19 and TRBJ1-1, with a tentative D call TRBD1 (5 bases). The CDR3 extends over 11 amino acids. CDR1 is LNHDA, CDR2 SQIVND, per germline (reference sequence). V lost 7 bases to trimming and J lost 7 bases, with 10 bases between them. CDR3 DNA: TGTGCCAGTAAGGCAGGGTTTGAAGCTTTCTTT. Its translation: CASKAGFEAFF.

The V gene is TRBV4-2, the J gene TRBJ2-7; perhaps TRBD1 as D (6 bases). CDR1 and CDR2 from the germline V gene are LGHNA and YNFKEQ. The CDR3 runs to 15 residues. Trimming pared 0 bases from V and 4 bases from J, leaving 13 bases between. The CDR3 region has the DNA TGTGCCAGCAGCCAAGATCAAAACAGGGTGTACGAGCAGTACTTC. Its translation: CASSQDQNRVYEQYF.

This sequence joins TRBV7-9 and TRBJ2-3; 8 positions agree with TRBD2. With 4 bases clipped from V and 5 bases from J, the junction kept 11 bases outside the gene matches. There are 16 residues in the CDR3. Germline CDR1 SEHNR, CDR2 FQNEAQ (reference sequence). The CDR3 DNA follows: TGTGCCAGCAGCTCGACCGGGACTAGGATATTAGATACGCAGTATTTT. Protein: CASSSTGTRILDTQYF.

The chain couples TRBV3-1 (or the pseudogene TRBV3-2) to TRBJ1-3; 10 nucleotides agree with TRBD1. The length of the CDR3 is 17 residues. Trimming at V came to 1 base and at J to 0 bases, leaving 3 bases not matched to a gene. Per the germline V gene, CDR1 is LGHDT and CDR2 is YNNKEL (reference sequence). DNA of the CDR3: TGTGCCAGCAGCCAAGGGGGACAGGGGTCCTCTGGAAACACCATATATTTT. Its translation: CASSQGGQGSSGNTIYF.

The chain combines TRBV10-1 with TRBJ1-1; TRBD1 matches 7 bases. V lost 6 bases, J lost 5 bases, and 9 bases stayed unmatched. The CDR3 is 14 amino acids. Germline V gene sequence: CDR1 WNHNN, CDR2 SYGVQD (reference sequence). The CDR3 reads CASSRDRVYTEAFF. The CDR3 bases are TGCGCCAGCAGCAGAGACAGGGTTTATACTGAAGCTTTCTTT.

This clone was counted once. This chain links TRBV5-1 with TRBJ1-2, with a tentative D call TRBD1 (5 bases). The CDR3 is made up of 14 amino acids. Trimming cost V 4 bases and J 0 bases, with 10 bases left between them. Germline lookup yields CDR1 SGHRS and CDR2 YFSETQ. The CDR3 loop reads CASSNGGSNYGYTF. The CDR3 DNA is TGCGCCAGCAGCAACGGGGGATCTAACTATGGCTACACCTTC.

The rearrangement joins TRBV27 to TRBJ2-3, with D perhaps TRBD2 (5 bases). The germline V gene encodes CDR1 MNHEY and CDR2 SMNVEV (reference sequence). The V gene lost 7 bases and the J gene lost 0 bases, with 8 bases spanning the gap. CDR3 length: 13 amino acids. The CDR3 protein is CASTRTSTDTQYF. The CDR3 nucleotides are TGTGCCAGCACCAGGACTAGCACAGATACGCAGTATTTT.

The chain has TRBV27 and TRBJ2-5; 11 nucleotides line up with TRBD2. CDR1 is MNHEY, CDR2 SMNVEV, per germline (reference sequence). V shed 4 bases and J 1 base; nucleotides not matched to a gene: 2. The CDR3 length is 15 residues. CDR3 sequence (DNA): TGTGCCAGCAGTTCCGGGACTAGCGGCCAAGAGACCCAGTACTTC. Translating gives CASSSGTSGQETQYF.

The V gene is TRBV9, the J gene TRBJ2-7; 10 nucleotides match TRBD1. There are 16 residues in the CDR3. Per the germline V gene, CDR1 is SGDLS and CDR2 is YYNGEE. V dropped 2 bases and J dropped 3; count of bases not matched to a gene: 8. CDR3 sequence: CASSVAGTGVNYEQYF. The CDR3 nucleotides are TGTGCCAGCAGCGTTGCCGGGACAGGGGTTAACTACGAGCAGTACTTC.

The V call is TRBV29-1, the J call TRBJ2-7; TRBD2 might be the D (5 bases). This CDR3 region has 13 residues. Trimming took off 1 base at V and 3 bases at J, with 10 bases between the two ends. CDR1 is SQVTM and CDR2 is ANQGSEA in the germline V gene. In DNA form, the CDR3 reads TGCAGCGTTGAAGGAGGGTACGGCTACGAGCAGTACTTC. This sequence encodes CSVEGGYGYEQYF.

In DNA, the CDR3 is TGCGCCAGCAACCTCGGGACACCTCCGTTGAACACTGAAGCTTTCTTT. It translates to CASNLGTPPLNTEAFF. J is TRBJ1-1 and V is TRBV5-1, with D possibly being TRBD1 (6 bases). Trimming took 6 bases from V and 0 from J, leaving 18 bases between them. The germline CDR1 and CDR2 sequences are SGHRS and YFSETQ. The CDR3 length is 16 residues.

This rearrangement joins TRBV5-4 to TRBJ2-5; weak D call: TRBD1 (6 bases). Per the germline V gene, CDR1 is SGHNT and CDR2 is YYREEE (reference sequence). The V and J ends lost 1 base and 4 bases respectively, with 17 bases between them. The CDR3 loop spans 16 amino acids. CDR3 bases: TGTGCCAGCAGCTTGATTAACAGGGAGACGGGAGAGACCCAGTACTTC. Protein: CASSLINRETGETQYF.

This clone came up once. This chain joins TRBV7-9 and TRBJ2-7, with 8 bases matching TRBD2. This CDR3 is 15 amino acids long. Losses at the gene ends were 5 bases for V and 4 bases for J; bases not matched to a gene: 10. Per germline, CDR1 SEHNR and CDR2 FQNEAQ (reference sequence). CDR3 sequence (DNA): TGTGCCAGCAGCGGGGAACCGGGGGGGGTGTACGAGCAGTACTTC. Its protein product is CASSGEPGGVYEQYF.

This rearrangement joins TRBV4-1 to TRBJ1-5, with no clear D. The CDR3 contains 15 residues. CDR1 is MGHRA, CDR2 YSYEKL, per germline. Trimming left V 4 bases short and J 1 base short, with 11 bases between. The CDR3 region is CASSLYRESNQPQHF. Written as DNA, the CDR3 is TGCGCCAGCAGCCTTTACCGGGAAAGCAATCAGCCCCAGCATTTT.

CDR3 sequence (DNA): TGTGCCAGCAGTTCCGGCAGGGGGCTCTATGGCTACACCTTC. Its translation is CASSSGRGLYGYTF. V and J are TRBV28 and TRBJ1-2, with 8 positions matching TRBD1. CDR1 is MDHEN, CDR2 SYDVKM, per germline. The CDR3 covers 14 residues. The J segment lost 4 bases and the V segment lost 4 bases, leaving 5 bases of the junction unmatched.

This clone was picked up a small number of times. The CDR3 nucleotides are TGTGCCAGCAGCTTAGATCGGTACAATGAGCAGTTCTTC. Protein: CASSLDRYNEQFF. The chain has TRBV11-3 and TRBJ2-1, with D hard to call. V lost 0 bases to trimming and J lost 4 bases, with 4 bases between them. CDR3 length equals 13 residues. In germline, CDR1 is SGHNT, CDR2 YENEEA.